This is a list of T cell receptor beta chains from one sample in a study of blood T cell repertoires in COVID-19. Data came from immunoSEQ multiplex PCR; TCRdb stores just in-frame clones and leaves some out. The sample yields approximately 290,000 clones, about 89% seen once. The sample consisted of peripheral blood. The receptors here all came from a woman aged 55-70 years with acute or convalescent COVID-19. Both conserved end residues are part of each CDR3. Fields, in order: CDR3 DNA, CDR3 protein, clone size, V gene, D gene, J gene. D genes are given only for firm matches. Not every row has a clone size; where given, it reads once, few, many or a size class.

DNA: TGTGCCAGCAGCTTGGGGAGGGAGTGGGGGGAAACCTACGAGCAGTACTTC
CDR3: CASSLGREWGETYEQYF
size: .
V: TRBV7-7
D: TRBD2
J: TRBJ2-7

DNA: TGTGCCAGCAGCTTGTCCCGTGCGGGGGACTACGAGCAGTACTTC
CDR3: CASSLSRAGDYEQYF
size: .
V: TRBV7-2
D: TRBD2
J: TRBJ2-7

DNA: TGTGCCAGCAGTTTACAATCGGGACAGGGAAGCTACGAGCAGTACTTC
CDR3: CASSLQSGQGSYEQYF
size: .
V: TRBV28
D: TRBD1
J: TRBJ2-7

DNA: TGTGCCAGTAGTGTGCAGGGGGTTAGCGGGGAGCTGTTTTTT
CDR3: CASSVQGVSGELFF
size: .
V: TRBV19
D: TRBD1
J: TRBJ2-2

DNA: TGTGCCAGCAGCCCCCGGGGAGTCCGCCGAGAGACCCAGTACTTC
CDR3: CASSPRGVRRETQYF
size: .
V: TRBV9
D: .
J: TRBJ2-5

DNA: TGTGCCAGCAGTTTCACAGAAGATGGCTACACCTTC
CDR3: CASSFTEDGYTF
size: .
V: TRBV7-9
D: .
J: TRBJ1-2

DNA: TGTGCCGGCGGGCGCACAGATACGCAGTATTTT
CDR3: CAGGRTDTQYF
size: .
V: TRBV2
D: .
J: TRBJ2-3

DNA: TGTGCCAGCAGAGTTCTGGACAGGGACTATGGCTACACCTTC
CDR3: CASRVLDRDYGYTF
size: .
V: TRBV28
D: TRBD1
J: TRBJ1-2

DNA: TGTGCCAGCAGGCAGGGGGCGAATTCACCCCTCCACTTT
CDR3: CASRQGANSPLHF
size: once
V: TRBV6-4
D: TRBD1
J: TRBJ1-6

DNA: TGTGCCAGTAATTCAGGGGGTCATTCACCCCTCCACTTT
CDR3: CASNSGGHSPLHF
size: .
V: TRBV19
D: TRBD1
J: TRBJ1-6

DNA: TGTGCCAGCAGCCCGACGGGAGGTATAGAGACCCAGTACTTC
CDR3: CASSPTGGIETQYF
size: many
V: TRBV11-2
D: TRBD2
J: TRBJ2-5

DNA: TGTGCCAGCGCCTCGGGGACTAGCGTATACAATGAGCAGTTCTTC
CDR3: CASASGTSVYNEQFF
size: .
V: TRBV7-2
D: TRBD2
J: TRBJ2-1

DNA: TGTGCCAGCAGCTCGGGACAGGGTGACAATGAGCAGTTCTTC
CDR3: CASSSGQGDNEQFF
size: few
V: TRBV7-9
D: TRBD1
J: TRBJ2-1

DNA: TGTGCCAGCAGCCTAGGGTCAGGTTTGAGGAACACTGAAGCTTTCTTT
CDR3: CASSLGSGLRNTEAFF
size: .
V: TRBV7-2
D: .
J: TRBJ1-1